A single sample is the source of the 26 T cell receptor beta chains below, sequenced in a study of OX40 agonist ivuxolimab in advanced cancers. Repertoires were generated with immunoSEQ multiplex PCR, while TCRdb's copy carries only in-frame clones and drops some. The sample includes tens of thousands of clones, 81% of them seen just once. The material sequenced was CD4+ or CD8+ T cells sorted from blood, taken in a trial of the OX40 agonist ivuxolimab. Source of these receptors: an adult with an advanced solid tumor such as melanoma, head and neck, liver or kidney cancer.

This clone was observed a few times. This CDR3 is CASSIQGGDSPLHF. CDR3 in DNA: TGTGCCAGCAGCATACAGGGCGGGGATTCACCCCTCCACTTT. The chain uses TRBV9 and TRBJ1-6; possibly TRBD1 for D (6 bases). The ends were cut back, 4 bases at V and 8 bases at J, with 13 bases in the middle. The CDR3 covers 14 residues. Germline CDR1 is SGDLS and CDR2 is YYNGEE.

J is TRBJ2-1 and V is TRBV4-1, with TRBD2 matching over 11 bases. J was trimmed by 0 bases and V by 4 bases; bases with no gene match: 14. The length of the CDR3 is 20 residues. Germline-derived CDR1 and CDR2 are MGHRA and YSYEKL. In DNA form, the CDR3 reads TGCGCCAGCAGCCTCACACCCGGGATAGCGGGAGGGAGCTCCTACAATGAGCAGTTCTTC. Its translation: CASSLTPGIAGGSSYNEQFF.

The chain uses TRBV7-9 and TRBJ1-3; a possible D gene is TRBD1 (5 bases). Germline CDR1 reads SEHNR; CDR2 reads FQNEAQ (reference sequence). There are 15 residues in the CDR3. The ends were cut back, 6 bases at V and 0 bases at J, with 12 bases in the middle. CDR3 in DNA: TGTGCCAGCAGATTGGACGGGGGCTCTGGAAACACCATATATTTT. Protein sequence: CASRLDGGSGNTIYF. The full variable domain, in which reference TRBV7-9 and TRBJ1-3 provide the parts outside the CDR3, is DTGVSQNPRHKITKRGQNVTFRCDPISEHNRLYWYRQTLGQGPEFLTYFQNEAQLEKSRLLSDRFSAERPKGSFSTLEIQRTEQGDSAMYLCASRLDGGSGNTIYFGEGSWLTVV.

The chain couples TRBV29-1 to TRBJ2-2; 8 bases are a match to TRBD1. This CDR3 region has 16 residues. V lost 7 bases and J lost 5; bases outside the gene matches: 15. Germline V lookup: CDR1 SQVTM, CDR2 ANQGSEA. The CDR3 coding sequence is TGCAGCGCCAAGCGTGAACAGGGGGGTTGGACCGGGGAGCTGTTTTTT. This translates into CSAKREQGGWTGELFF.

Of note for this clone: This may be a read error, as it is one base from a much larger clone. V is TRBV7-9 and J is TRBJ2-3, with no clear D. CDR1 is SEHNR and CDR2 is FQNEAQ in the germline V gene (reference sequence). The CDR3 spans 11 residues. Trimming left V 3 bases short and J 2 bases short, with 0 bases between. The CDR3 DNA follows: TGTGCCAGCAGCTTCACAGATACGCAGTATTTT. It translates to CASSFTDTQYF. Full variable domain (outside the CDR3, taken from reference TRBV7-9 and TRBJ2-3): DTGVSQNPRHKITKRGQNVTFRCDPISEHNRLYWYRQTLGQGPEFLTYFQNEAQLEKSRLLSDRFSAERPKGSFSTLEIQRTEQGDSAMYLCASSFTDTQYFGPGTRLTVL.

CDR3 nucleotides: TGTGCCAGCAGCAAATACCCGGAGCGGGGCTACAATGAGCAGTTCTTC. It codes for CASSKYPERGYNEQFF. The chain links TRBV7-6 to TRBJ2-1; 7 bases align to TRBD2. The CDR3 spans 16 residues. Unmatched junction bases numbered 10, after V lost 5 bases and J lost 3 bases. Germline loops: CDR1 SGHVS, CDR2 FNYEAQ.

This clone has a single count. The chain has TRBV29-1 and TRBJ2-5; a weak D match, TRBD1 (7 bases). Germline V gene lookup returns CDR1 SQVTM and CDR2 ANQGSEA. V dropped 2 bases and J dropped 4 bases, with 20 bases sitting between them. CDR3 length: 16 residues. As DNA, the CDR3 is TGCAGCGTTGAACCCCAGCCAGGGGGAGGCTCAGAGACCCAGTACTTC. It encodes CSVEPQPGGGSETQYF.

This rearrangement joins TRBV7-9 to TRBJ2-2; TRBD2 matches 13 bases. The V and J ends lost 5 bases and 6 bases, in that order; junction bases with no gene match: 9. The CDR3 has 17 amino acids. CDR1 SEHNR and CDR2 FQNEAQ come from the germline V gene (reference sequence). CDR3 coding DNA: TGTGCCAGCAGCCCGGGGACTAGCGGGATTGGTGCCGGGGAGCTGTTTTTT. This sequence encodes CASSPGTSGIGAGELFF.

This chain links TRBV27 with TRBJ2-1; D gene uncertain. The V end was cut by 4 bases, the J end by 1 base, with 14 bases between. The germline gives CDR1 MNHEY, CDR2 SMNVEV (reference sequence). This CDR3 is built from 16 residues. CDR3 protein: CASSSSNTESYNEQFF. CDR3 sequence (DNA): TGTGCCAGCAGTTCATCGAACACGGAATCCTACAATGAGCAGTTCTTC.

The rearrangement links TRBV6-5 to TRBJ1-5; D possibly corresponds to TRBD1 (5 bases). CDR1 is MNHEY, CDR2 SVGAGI, per germline. The CDR3 contains 15 residues. Trimming left V 2 bases short and J 0 bases short, with 8 bases between. The CDR3 coding sequence is TGTGCCAGCAGTTACGAGGGGAATAGCAATCAGCCCCAGCATTTT. This codes for CASSYEGNSNQPQHF.

The V call is TRBV4-3, the J call TRBJ2-2; TRBD2 matches 9 bases. The ends lost 6 bases at V and 6 bases at J; junction bases unmatched: 11. The germline V gene encodes CDR1 LGHNA and CDR2 YSLEER. The CDR3 contains 16 residues. CDR3 loop: CASRLGSSGSSGELFF. The DNA of the CDR3 is TGCGCCAGCAGACTTGGAAGTAGCGGGAGTTCCGGGGAGCTGTTTTTT.

This clone is deemed medium-sized. The chain has TRBV19 and TRBJ2-3, with a weak D call TRBD2 (6 bases). Germline V lookup: CDR1 LNHDA, CDR2 SQIVND (reference sequence). The V and J ends lost 2 bases and 5 bases respectively, with 11 bases between them. The length of the CDR3 is 14 residues. In DNA, the CDR3 is TGTGCCAGTAGTATAACGATCGGGAGAGATACGCAGTATTTT. Protein product: CASSITIGRDTQYF. The whole variable domain, remainder taken from reference TRBV19 and TRBJ2-3, is DGGITQSPKYLFRKEGQNVTLSCEQNLNHDAMYWYRQDPGQGLRLIYYSQIVNDFQKGDIAEGYSVSREKKESFPLTVTSAQKNPTAFYLCASSITIGRDTQYFGPGTRLTVL.

The chain is built from TRBV15 and TRBJ2-3; the D gene is possibly TRBD2 (6 bases). Germline CDR1 LNHNV, CDR2 YYDKDF (reference sequence). The CDR3 has 16 amino acids. V lost 1 base and J 5 bases, leaving 16 bases between the germline ends. The CDR3 DNA is TGTGCCACCAGCAGAGCAAGCCGGGACTGGGGAGATACGCAGTATTTT. Translated, it gives CATSRASRDWGDTQYF. The whole variable domain, remainder taken from reference TRBV15 and TRBJ2-3, is DAMVIQNPRYQVTQFGKPVTLSCSQTLNHNVMYWYQQKSSQAPKLLFHYYDKDFNNEADTPDNFQSRRPNTSFCFLDIRSPGLGDTAMYLCATSRASRDWGDTQYFGPGTRLTVL.

The V call is TRBV4-1, the J call TRBJ1-5; possible D gene TRBD1, 6 bases. CDR1 is MGHRA and CDR2 is YSYEKL in the germline V gene. Between the trimmed V and J ends, which lost 1 base and 3 bases, there was a span of 10 bases. This CDR3 is 15 amino acids long. The CDR3 region is CASSQVGDNNQPQHF. DNA for the CDR3: TGCGCCAGCAGCCAAGTGGGGGACAACAATCAGCCCCAGCATTTT.

The rearrangement joins TRBV7-9 to TRBJ2-1; D gene unclear. Germline V gives CDR1 SEHNR, CDR2 FQNEAQ (reference sequence). V gave up 3 bases and J gave up 5 bases, with 8 bases separating them. The CDR3 loop spans 13 amino acids. CDR3 loop: CASSLGSNNEQFF. In DNA form, the CDR3 reads TGTGCCAGCAGCTTGGGTTCGAACAATGAGCAGTTCTTC. The full variable domain, rest sourced from reference TRBV7-9 and TRBJ2-1, is DTGVSQNPRHKITKRGQNVTFRCDPISEHNRLYWYRQTLGQGPEFLTYFQNEAQLEKSRLLSDRFSAERPKGSFSTLEIQRTEQGDSAMYLCASSLGSNNEQFFGPGTRLTVL.

Comments on this clone: This is likely an artifact of a read error, given a far larger clone one base away. The chain combines TRBV5-1 with TRBJ1-5; D is possibly TRBD1 (6 bases). Germline V gene sequence: CDR1 SGHRS, CDR2 YFSETQ. This CDR3 has 15 residues. V was cut by 1 base and J by 2 bases, with 10 bases left in between. The CDR3 DNA follows: TGCGCCAGCAGCTTGTCCAGGGGAGGCAATCAGCCCCAGCATTTT. Protein sequence: CASSLSRGGNQPQHF.

The V and J genes are TRBV9 and TRBJ1-5; D not certain. The CDR3 length is 15 residues. With 0 bases removed from V and 1 base from J, the gap between germline ends came to 8 bases. CDR1 is SGDLS and CDR2 is YYNGEE in the germline V gene. Here the CDR3 reads CASSVGGVSNQPQHF. In DNA form, the CDR3 reads TGTGCCAGCAGCGTAGGCGGGGTGAGCAATCAGCCCCAGCATTTT.

This clone has only one observation. The V gene is TRBV6-1, the J gene TRBJ2-3; maybe TRBD2 (5 bases). Trimming pared 1 base from V and 2 bases from J, leaving 10 bases between. CDR1 is MNHNS and CDR2 is SASEGT in the germline V gene. The CDR3 is made up of 15 amino acids. CDR3 loop: CASSEGGHPTDTQYF. The CDR3 coding sequence is TGTGCCAGCAGTGAAGGCGGGCACCCCACAGATACGCAGTATTTT.

V usage is TRBV11-2 and J usage is TRBJ2-1; TRBD2 aligns across 8 bases. Trimming at V came to 10 bases and at J to 2 bases, leaving 16 bases not matched to a gene. The CDR3 has 17 amino acids. CDR1 and CDR2 from the germline V gene are SGHAT and FQNNGV. CDR3 sequence: CATTGGVGGATYNEQFF. For the CDR3, the DNA is TGTGCCACCACGGGAGGGGTAGGGGGAGCAACCTACAATGAGCAGTTCTTC.

V usage is TRBV28 and J usage is TRBJ2-7; 7 bases map to TRBD2. Germline values: CDR1 MDHEN, CDR2 SYDVKM. V shed 5 bases and J 3 bases; nucleotides not matched to a gene: 7. The CDR3 spans 14 residues. CDR3 DNA sequence: TGTGCCAGCAGTCAGGCGGGGGAACACTACGAGCAGTACTTC. As protein: CASSQAGEHYEQYF.

CDR3 DNA: TGTGCCAGCAGCCAAGGTGAGGGGATGGGAGAAAAACTGTTTTTT. Protein: CASSQGEGMGEKLFF. This rearrangement joins TRBV4-2 to TRBJ1-4; TRBD1 is a possible D gene (5 bases). The CDR3 covers 15 residues. Trimming pared 1 base from V and 8 bases from J, leaving 14 bases between. Germline V gives CDR1 LGHNA, CDR2 YNFKEQ.

The genes are TRBV7-8 and TRBJ2-1; D not certain. CDR1 is SGHVS, CDR2 FQNEAQ, per germline. There are 10 residues in the CDR3. V lost 5 bases, J lost 6 bases, and 2 bases lay in between. CDR3 region: CASSINEQFF. The DNA of the CDR3 is TGTGCCAGCAGCATCAATGAGCAGTTCTTC.

The rearrangement joins TRBV6-1 to TRBJ2-5; TRBD2 might be the D (6 bases). V was clipped by 5 bases and J by 1 base, with 8 bases between them. Per germline, CDR1 MNHNS and CDR2 SASEGT. The CDR3 consists of 13 residues. The CDR3 reads CASSSGSQETQYF. As DNA, the CDR3 is TGTGCCAGCAGTTCCGGGAGCCAAGAGACCCAGTACTTC.

The V call is TRBV11-2, the J call TRBJ2-1, with D unclear. The CDR3 totals 13 residues. CDR1 and CDR2 (germline): SGHAT, FQNNGV. Trimming removed 1 base at V and 9 bases at J, with 10 bases between. CDR3 in amino acids: CASSLGGHGEQFF. The CDR3 DNA follows: TGTGCCAGCAGCTTAGGTGGGCACGGTGAGCAGTTCTTC.

The rearrangement links TRBV11-2 to TRBJ2-7, with TRBD2 matching 8 bases. This CDR3 has 14 amino acids. The trim removed 2 bases at V and 4 bases at J, leaving 4 bases unmatched. Per germline, CDR1 SGHAT and CDR2 FQNNGV. As DNA, the CDR3 is TGTGCCAGCAGCTTATTTGCGGGAGGATACGAGCAGTACTTC. Translated: CASSLFAGGYEQYF.

The chain employs TRBV5-6 and TRBJ1-5; D unresolved. The CDR3 has 14 residues. Trimming cost V 4 bases and J 0 bases, with 8 bases left between them. Germline CDR1 SGHDT, CDR2 YYEEEE. The CDR3 loop reads CASSLGYSNQPQHF. CDR3 in DNA: TGTGCCAGCAGCCTGGGGTATAGCAATCAGCCCCAGCATTTT. Variable domain in full (rest from reference TRBV5-6 and TRBJ1-5): DAGVTQSPTHLIKTRGQQVTLRCSPKSGHDTVSWYQQALGQGPQFIFQYYEEEERQRGNFPDRFSGHQFPNYSSELNVNALLLGDSALYLCASSLGYSNQPQHFGDGTRLSIL.